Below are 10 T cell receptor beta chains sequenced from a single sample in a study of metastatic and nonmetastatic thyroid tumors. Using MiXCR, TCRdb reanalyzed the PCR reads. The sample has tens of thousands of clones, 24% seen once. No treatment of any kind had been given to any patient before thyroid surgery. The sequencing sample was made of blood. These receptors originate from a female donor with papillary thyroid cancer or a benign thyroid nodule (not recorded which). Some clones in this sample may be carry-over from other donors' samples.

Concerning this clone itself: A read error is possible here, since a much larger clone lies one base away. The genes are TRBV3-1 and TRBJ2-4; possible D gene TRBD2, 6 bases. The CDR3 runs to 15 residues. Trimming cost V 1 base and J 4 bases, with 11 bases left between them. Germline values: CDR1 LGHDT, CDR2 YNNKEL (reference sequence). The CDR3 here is CASSQGGDVKNIQYF. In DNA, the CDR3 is TGTGCCAGCAGCCAAGGGGGGGATGTAAAAAACATTCAGTACTTC.

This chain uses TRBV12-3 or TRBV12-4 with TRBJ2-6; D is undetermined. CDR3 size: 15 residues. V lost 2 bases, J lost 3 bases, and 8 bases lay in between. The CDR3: CASSLFGGGANVLTF. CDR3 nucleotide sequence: TGTGCCAGCAGTTTATTTGGCGGTGGGGCCAACGTCCTGACTTTC.

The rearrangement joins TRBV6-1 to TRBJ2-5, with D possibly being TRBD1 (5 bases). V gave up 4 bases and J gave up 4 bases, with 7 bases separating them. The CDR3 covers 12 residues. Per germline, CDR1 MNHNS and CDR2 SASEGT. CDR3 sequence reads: CASSGQGETQYF. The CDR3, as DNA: TGTGCCAGCAGTGGCCAGGGAGAGACCCAGTACTTC.

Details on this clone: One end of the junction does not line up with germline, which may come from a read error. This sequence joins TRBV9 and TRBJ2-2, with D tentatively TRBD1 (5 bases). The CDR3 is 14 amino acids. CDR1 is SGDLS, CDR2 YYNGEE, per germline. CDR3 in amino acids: CASSVWVDTVELFF. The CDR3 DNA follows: TGTGCCAGCAGCGTATGGGTGGACACCGTGGAGCTGTTTTTT.

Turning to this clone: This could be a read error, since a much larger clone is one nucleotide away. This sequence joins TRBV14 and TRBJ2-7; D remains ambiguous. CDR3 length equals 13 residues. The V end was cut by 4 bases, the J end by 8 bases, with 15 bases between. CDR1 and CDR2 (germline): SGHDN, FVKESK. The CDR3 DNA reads TGTGCCAGCAGCCGGCAACTCAGTGAGAAGCAGTACTTC. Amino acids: CASSRQLSEKQYF.

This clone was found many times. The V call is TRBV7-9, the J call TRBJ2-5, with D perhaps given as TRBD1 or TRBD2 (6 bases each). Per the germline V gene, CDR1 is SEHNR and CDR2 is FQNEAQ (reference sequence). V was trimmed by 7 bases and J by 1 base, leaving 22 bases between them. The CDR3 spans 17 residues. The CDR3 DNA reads TGTGCCAGCACCCCTTTCCTAGGGGGGCTTATCCAAGAGACCCAGTACTTC. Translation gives CASTPFLGGLIQETQYF.

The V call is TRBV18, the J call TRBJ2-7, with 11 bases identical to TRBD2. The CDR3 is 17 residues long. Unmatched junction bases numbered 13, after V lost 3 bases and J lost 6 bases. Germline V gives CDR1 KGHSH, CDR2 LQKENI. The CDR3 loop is CASSPPKWGSGRGEQYF. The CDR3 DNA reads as TGTGCCAGCTCACCCCCCAAGTGGGGTAGCGGGAGGGGCGAGCAGTACTTC.

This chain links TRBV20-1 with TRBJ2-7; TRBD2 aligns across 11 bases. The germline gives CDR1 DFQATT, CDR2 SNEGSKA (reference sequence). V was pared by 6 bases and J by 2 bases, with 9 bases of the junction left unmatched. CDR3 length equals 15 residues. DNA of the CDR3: TGCAGTGCACTGACTATAGCGGGAGGGCCCTACGAGCAGTACTTC. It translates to CSALTIAGGPYEQYF.

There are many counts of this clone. The CDR3 region is CAISDQDRHYGYTF. The CDR3 coding sequence is TGTGCCATCAGTGACCAGGACAGGCACTATGGCTACACCTTC. The chain combines TRBV10-3 with TRBJ1-2; TRBD1 aligns across 7 bases. Trimming at V came to 3 bases and at J to 3 bases, leaving 4 bases not matched to a gene. CDR1 ENHRY and CDR2 SYGVKD come from the germline V gene. The CDR3 is 14 amino acids.

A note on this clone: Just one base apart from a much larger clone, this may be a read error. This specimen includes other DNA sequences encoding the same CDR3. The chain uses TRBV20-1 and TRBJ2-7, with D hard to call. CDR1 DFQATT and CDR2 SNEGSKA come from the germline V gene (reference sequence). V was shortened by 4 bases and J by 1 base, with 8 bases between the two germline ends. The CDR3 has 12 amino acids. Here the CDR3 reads CSATRESYEQYF. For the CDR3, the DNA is TGCAGTGCTACAAGGGAATCCTACGAGCAGTACTTC.